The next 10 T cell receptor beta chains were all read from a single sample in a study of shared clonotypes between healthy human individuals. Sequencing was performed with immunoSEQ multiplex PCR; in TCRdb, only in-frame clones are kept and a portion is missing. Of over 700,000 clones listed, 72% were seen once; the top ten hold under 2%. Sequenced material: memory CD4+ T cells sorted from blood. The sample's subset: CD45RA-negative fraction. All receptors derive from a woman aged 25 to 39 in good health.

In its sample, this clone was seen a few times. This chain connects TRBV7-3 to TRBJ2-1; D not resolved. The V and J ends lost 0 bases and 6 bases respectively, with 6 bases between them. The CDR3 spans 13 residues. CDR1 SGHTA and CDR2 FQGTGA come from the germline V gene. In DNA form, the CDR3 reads TGTGCCAGCAGCTTAACACCTACCAATGAGCAGTTCTTC. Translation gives CASSLTPTNEQFF.

CDR3 nucleotide sequence: TGTGCCAGCAGCCGGGACTTTTCCGAGCAGTACTTC. This codes for CASSRDFSEQYF. The chain combines TRBV14 with TRBJ2-7; a weak D match, TRBD2 (6 bases). V dropped 4 bases and J dropped 6 bases, with 10 bases sitting between them. Germline assignment: CDR1 SGHDN and CDR2 FVKESK. The CDR3 is 12 residues long. The full variable domain, rest sourced from reference TRBV14 and TRBJ2-7, is EAGVTQFPSHSVIEKGQTVTLRCDPISGHDNLYWYRRVMGKEIKFLLHFVKESKQDESGMPNNRFLAERTGGTYSTLKVQPAELEDSGVYFCASSRDFSEQYFGPGTRLTVT.

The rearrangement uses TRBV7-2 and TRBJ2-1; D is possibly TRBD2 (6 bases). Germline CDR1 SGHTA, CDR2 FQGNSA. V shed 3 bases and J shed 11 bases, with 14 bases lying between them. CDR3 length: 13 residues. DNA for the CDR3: TGTGCCAGCAGCTTCCGCGGAGGGGAGAAGCAGTTCTTC. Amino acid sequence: CASSFRGGEKQFF.

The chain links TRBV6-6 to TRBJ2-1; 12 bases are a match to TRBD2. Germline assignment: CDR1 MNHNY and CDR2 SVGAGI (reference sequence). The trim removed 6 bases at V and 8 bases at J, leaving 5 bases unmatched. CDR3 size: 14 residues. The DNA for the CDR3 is TGTGCCAGCAGGACTAGCGGGAGAGGGGATGAGCAGTTCTTC. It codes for CASRTSGRGDEQFF.

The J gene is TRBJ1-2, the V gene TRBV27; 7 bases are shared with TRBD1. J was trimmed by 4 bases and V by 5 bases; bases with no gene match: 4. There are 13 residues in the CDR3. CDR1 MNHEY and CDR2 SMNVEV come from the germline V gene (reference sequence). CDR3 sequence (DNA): TGTGCCAGCAGTGGCCAGGGGGGCTATGGCTACACCTTC. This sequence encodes CASSGQGGYGYTF.

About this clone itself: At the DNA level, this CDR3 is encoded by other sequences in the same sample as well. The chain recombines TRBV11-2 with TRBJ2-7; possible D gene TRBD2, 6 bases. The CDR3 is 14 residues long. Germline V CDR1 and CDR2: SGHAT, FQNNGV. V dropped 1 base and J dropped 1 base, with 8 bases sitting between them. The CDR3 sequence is CASSLAGTSYEQYF. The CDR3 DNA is TGTGCCAGCAGCTTAGCCGGGACTTCCTACGAGCAGTACTTC.

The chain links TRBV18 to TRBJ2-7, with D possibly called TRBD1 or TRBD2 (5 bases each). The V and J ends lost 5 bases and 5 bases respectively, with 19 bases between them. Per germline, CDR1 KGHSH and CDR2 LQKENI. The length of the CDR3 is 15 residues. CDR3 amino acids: CASSGLGLQDHEQYF. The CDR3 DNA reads TGTGCCAGCTCAGGACTCGGGTTACAGGATCACGAGCAGTACTTC.

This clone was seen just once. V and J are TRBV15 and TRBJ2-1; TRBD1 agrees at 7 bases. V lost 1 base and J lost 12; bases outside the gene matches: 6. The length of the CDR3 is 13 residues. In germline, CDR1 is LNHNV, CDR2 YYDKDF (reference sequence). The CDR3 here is CATSRVRQGPQFF. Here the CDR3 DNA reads TGTGCCACCAGCAGAGTGAGACAGGGTCCGCAGTTCTTC.

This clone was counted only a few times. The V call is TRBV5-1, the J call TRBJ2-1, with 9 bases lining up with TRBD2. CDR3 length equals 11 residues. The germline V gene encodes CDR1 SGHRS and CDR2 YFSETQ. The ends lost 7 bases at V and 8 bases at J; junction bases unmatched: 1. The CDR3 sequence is CASGTSYEQFF. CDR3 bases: TGCGCCAGCGGGACTAGCTATGAGCAGTTCTTC.

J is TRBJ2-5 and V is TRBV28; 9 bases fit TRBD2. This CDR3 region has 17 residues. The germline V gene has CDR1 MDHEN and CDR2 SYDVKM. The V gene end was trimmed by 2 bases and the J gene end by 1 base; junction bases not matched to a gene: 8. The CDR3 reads CASSLAGGGMGQETQYF. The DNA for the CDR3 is TGTGCCAGCAGTTTAGCGGGAGGGGGTATGGGCCAAGAGACCCAGTACTTC.